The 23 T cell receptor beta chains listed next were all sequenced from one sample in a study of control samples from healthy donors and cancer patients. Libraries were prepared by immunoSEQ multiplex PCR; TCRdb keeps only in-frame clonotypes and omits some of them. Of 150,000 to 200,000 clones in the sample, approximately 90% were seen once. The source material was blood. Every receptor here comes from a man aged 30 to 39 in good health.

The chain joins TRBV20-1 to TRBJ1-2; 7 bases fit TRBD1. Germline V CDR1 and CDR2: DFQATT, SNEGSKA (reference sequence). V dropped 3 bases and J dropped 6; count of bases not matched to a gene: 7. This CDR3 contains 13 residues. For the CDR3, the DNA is TGCAGTGCTAGTTCGTACAGGGGAAATGGCTACACCTTC. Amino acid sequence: CSASSYRGNGYTF.

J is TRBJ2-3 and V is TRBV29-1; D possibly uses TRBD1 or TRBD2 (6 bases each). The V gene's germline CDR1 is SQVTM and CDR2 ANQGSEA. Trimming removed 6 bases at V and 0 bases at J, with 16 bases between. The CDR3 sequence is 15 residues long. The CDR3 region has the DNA TGCAGCGTACGACGGGGGCCACCTAGCACAGATACGCAGTATTTT. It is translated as CSVRRGPPSTDTQYF.

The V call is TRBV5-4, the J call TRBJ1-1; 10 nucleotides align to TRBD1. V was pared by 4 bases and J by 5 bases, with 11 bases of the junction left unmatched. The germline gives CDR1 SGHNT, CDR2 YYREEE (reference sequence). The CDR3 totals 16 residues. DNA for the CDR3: TGTGCCAGCAGCCCTGGGCCTGACAGGGGGCATACTGAAGCTTTCTTT. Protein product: CASSPGPDRGHTEAFF.

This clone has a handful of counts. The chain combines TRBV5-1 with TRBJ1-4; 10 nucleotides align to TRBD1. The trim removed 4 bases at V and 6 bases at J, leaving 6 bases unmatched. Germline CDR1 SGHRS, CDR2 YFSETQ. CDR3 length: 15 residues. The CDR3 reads CASSGGTGVDEKLFF. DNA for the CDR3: TGCGCCAGCAGCGGCGGGACAGGGGTTGATGAAAAACTGTTTTTT.

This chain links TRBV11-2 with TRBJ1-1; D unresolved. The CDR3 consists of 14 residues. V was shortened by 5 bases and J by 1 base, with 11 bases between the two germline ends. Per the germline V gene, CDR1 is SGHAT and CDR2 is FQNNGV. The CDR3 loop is CASSLRFGNTEAFF. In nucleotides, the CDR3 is TGTGCCAGCAGCCTCCGATTTGGGAACACTGAAGCTTTCTTT.

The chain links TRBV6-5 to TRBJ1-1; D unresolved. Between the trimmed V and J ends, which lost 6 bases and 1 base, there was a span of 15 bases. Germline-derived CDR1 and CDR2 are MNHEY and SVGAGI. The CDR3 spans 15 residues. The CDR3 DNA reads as TGTGCCAGCAGGAAACTAAGTACAGAGAACACTGAAGCTTTCTTT. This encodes CASRKLSTENTEAFF.

CDR3 DNA: TGTGCCAGCAGCCCCCAAGGATGGCGGACAACGCAGTATTTT. Residues: CASSPQGWRTTQYF. The chain uses TRBV14 and TRBJ2-3; the D gene is possibly TRBD1 (5 bases). Trimming shortened V by 4 bases and J by 9 bases, and 17 bases separated the two germline ends. The CDR3 runs to 14 residues. CDR1 is SGHDN and CDR2 is FVKESK in the germline V gene.

The DNA for the CDR3 is TGCGCCAGCAGCCCGGGACAGGGGGCTGGGGCCAACGTCCTGACTTTC. It is translated as CASSPGQGAGANVLTF. The chain carries TRBV5-1 and TRBJ2-6; TRBD1 agrees at 11 bases. After removal of 4 bases from V and 2 bases from J, the junction contained 2 bases not matched to a gene. This CDR3 contains 16 residues. CDR1 and CDR2 from the germline V gene are SGHRS and YFSETQ.

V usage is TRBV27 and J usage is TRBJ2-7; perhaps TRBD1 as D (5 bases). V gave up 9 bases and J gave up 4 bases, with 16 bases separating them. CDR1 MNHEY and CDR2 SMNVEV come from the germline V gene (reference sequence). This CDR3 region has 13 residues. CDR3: CASVWGRLYEQYF. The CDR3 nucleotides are TGTGCCAGTGTGTGGGGCCGGTTATACGAGCAGTACTTC.

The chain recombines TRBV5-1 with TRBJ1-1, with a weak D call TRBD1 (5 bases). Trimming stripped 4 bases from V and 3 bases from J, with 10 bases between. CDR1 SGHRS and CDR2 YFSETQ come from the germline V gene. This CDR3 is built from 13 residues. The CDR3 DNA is TGCGCCAGCAGCCCCAGGGACGACACTGAAGCTTTCTTT. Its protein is CASSPRDDTEAFF.

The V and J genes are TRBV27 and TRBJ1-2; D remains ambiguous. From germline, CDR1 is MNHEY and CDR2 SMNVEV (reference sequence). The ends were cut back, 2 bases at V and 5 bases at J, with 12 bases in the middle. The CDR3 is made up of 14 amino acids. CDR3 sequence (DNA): TGTGCCAGCAGTTTACAGCCCGTCCTATATGGCTACACCTTC. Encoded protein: CASSLQPVLYGYTF.

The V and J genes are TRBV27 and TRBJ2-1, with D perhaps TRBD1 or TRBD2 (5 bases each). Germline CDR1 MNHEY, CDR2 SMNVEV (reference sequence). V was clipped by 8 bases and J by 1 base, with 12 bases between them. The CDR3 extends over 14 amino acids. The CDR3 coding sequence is TGTGCCAGCTCGCCCGGGGCGTCCTACAATGAGCAGTTCTTC. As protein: CASSPGASYNEQFF.

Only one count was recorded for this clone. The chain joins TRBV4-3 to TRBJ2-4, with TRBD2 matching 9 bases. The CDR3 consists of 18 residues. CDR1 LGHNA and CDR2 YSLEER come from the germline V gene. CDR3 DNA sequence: TGCCCTGCGGATTGTGGACTAGCGTCTCTGGAGGCCAAAAACATTCAGTACTTC. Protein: CPADCGLASLEAKNIQYF.

CDR3 nucleotide sequence: TGTGCCAGCAGTTCGACAGGGAATGTTGGCTACACCTTC. It yields the protein CASSSTGNVGYTF. The V call is TRBV11-2, the J call TRBJ1-2, with TRBD1 matching 7 bases. CDR1 and CDR2 (germline): SGHAT, FQNNGV. The V gene end was trimmed by 6 bases and the J gene end by 7 bases; junction bases not matched to a gene: 8. The CDR3 has 13 residues.

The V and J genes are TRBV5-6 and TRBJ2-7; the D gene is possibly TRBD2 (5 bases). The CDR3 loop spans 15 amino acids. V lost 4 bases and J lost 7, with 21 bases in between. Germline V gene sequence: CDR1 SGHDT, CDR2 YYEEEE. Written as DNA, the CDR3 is TGTGCCAGCAGCCTGGGAGAAATGGTTGGGTCGGAGCAGTACTTC. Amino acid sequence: CASSLGEMVGSEQYF.

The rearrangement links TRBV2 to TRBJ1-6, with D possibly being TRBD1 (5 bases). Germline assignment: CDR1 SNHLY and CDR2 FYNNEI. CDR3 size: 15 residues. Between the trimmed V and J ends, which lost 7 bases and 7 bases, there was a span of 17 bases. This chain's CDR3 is CASISAGTGNSPLHF. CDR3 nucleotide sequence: TGTGCCAGCATTTCGGCAGGGACTGGAAATTCACCCCTCCACTTT.

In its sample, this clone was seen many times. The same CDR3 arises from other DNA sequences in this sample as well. The CDR3 here is CASSYGPSSYEQYF. In DNA form, the CDR3 reads TGTGCCAGCAGTTACGGGCCGAGCTCCTACGAGCAGTACTTC. The chain links TRBV6-5 to TRBJ2-7; D is ambiguous. Trimming took 2 bases from V and 0 from J, leaving 8 bases between them. The CDR3 is made up of 14 amino acids. Looked up from germline, CDR1 is MNHEY and CDR2 is SVGAGI.

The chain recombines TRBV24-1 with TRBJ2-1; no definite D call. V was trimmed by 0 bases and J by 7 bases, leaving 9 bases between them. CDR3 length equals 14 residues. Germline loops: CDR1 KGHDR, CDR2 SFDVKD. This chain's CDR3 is CATSDLNPENEQFF. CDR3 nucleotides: TGTGCCACCAGTGATTTGAACCCTGAGAATGAGCAGTTCTTC.

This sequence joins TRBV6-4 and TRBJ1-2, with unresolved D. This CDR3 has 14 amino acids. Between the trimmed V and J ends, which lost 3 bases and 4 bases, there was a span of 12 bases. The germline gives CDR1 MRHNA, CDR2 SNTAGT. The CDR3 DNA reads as TGTGCCAGCAGTGATAGTGTTGACGGCTATGGCTACACCTTC. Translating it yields CASSDSVDGYGYTF.

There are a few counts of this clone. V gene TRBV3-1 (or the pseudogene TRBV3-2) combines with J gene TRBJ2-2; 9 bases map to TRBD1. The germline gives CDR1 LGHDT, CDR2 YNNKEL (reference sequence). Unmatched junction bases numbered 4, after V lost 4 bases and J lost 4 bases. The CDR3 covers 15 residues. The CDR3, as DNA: TGTGCCAGCAGCCCCGGGACAGGGTTCACCGGGGAGCTGTTTTTT. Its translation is CASSPGTGFTGELFF.

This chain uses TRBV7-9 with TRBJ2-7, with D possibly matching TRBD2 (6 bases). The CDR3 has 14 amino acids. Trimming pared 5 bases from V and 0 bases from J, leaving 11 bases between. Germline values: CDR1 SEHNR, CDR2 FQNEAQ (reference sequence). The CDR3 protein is CASSGRSRSYEQYF. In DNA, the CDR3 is TGTGCCAGCAGCGGGAGGTCCCGCTCCTACGAGCAGTACTTC. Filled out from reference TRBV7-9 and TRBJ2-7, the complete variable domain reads DTGVSQNPRHKITKRGQNVTFRCDPISEHNRLYWYRQTLGQGPEFLTYFQNEAQLEKSRLLSDRFSAERPKGSFSTLEIQRTEQGDSAMYLCASSGRSRSYEQYFGPGTRLTVT.

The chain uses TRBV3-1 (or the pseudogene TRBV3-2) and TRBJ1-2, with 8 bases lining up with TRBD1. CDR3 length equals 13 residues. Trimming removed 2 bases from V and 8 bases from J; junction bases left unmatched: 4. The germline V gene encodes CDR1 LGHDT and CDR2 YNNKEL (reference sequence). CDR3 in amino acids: CASSQQGAEGYTF. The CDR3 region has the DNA TGTGCCAGCAGCCAACAGGGGGCTGAGGGCTACACCTTC.

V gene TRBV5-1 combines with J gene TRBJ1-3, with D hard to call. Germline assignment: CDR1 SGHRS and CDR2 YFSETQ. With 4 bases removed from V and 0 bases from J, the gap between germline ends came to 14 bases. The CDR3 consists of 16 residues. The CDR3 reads CASSPTPEVSGNTIYF. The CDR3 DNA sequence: TGCGCCAGCAGCCCGACGCCAGAGGTCTCTGGAAACACCATATATTTT.